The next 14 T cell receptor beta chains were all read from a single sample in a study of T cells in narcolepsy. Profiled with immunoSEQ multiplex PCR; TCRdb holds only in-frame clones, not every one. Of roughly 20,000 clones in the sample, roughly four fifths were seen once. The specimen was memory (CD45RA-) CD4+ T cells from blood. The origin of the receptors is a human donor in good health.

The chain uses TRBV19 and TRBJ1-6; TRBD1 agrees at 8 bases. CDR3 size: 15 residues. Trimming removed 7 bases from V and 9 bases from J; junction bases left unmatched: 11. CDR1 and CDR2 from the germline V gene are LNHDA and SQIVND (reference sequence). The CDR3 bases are TGTGCCAGTACCCTCAGGGAGGGGACAGGTTCACCCCTCCACTTT. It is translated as CASTLREGTGSPLHF.

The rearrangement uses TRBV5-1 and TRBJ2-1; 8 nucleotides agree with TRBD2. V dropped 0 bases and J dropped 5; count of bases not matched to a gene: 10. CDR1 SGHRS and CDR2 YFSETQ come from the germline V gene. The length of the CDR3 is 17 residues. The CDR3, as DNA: TGCGCCAGCAGCTTGGGAACGGGAGCGGGAGCCCACAATGAGCAGTTCTTC. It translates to CASSLGTGAGAHNEQFF.

For the CDR3, the DNA is TGTGCCAGCAGCGTAGCAGATACGCAGTATTTT. As protein: CASSVADTQYF. The chain couples TRBV9 to TRBJ2-3, with unresolved D. The CDR3 has 11 amino acids. The germline V gene encodes CDR1 SGDLS and CDR2 YYNGEE. The V end was cut by 0 bases, the J end by 4 bases, with 0 bases between.

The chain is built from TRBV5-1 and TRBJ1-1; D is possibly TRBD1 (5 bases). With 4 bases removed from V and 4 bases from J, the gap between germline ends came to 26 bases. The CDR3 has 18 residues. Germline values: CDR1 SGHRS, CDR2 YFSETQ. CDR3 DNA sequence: TGCGCCAGCAGCCCCCTCGGGGGACTCCTCGCCAGGATCACTGAAGCTTTCTTT. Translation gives CASSPLGGLLARITEAFF.

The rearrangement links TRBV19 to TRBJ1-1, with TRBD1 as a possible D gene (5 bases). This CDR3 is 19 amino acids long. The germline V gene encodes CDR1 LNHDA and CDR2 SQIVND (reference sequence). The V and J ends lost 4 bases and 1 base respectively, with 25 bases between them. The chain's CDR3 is CASSNRGRPLKGSNTEAFF. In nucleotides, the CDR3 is TGTGCCAGTAGTAACCGGGGACGACCCCTGAAGGGGTCGAACACTGAAGCTTTCTTT.

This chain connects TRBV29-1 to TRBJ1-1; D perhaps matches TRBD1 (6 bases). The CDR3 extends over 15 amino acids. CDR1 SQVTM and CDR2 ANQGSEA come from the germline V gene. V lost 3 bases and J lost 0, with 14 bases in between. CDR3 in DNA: TGCAGCGTTGACAGGGACAATCTCATGAACACTGAAGCTTTCTTT. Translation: CSVDRDNLMNTEAFF. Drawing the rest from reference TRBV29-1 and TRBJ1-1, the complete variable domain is SAVISQKPSRDICQRGTSLTIQCQVDSQVTMMFWYRQQPGQSLTLIATANQGSEATYESGFVIDKFPISRPNLTFSTLTVSNMSPEDSSIYLCSVDRDNLMNTEAFFGQGTRLTVV.

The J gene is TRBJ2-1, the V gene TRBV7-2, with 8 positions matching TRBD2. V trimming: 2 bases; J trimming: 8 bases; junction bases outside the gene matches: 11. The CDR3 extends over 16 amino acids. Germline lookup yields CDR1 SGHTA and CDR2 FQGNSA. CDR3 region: CASSLNPGLGGYEQFF. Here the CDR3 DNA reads TGTGCCAGCAGCTTAAATCCGGGACTAGGTGGGTATGAGCAGTTCTTC.

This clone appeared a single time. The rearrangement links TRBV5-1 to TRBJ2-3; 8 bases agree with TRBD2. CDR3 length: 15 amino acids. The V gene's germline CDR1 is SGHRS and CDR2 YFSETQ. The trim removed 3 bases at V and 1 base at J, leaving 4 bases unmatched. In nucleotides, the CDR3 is TGCGCCAGCAGCTCCTTTAGCGGGGGCACAGATACGCAGTATTTT. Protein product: CASSSFSGGTDTQYF.

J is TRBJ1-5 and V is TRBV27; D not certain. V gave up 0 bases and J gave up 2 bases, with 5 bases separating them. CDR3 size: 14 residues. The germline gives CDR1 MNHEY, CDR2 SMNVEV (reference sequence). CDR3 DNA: TGTGCCAGCAGTTTATCGCTCGGCAATCAGCCCCAGCATTTT. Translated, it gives CASSLSLGNQPQHF.

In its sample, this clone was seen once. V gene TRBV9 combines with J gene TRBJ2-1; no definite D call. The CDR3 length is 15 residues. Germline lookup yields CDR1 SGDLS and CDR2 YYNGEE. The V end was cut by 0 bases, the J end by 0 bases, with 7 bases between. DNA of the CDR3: TGTGCCAGCAGCGTAGACCAGCTCTCCTACAATGAGCAGTTCTTC. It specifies CASSVDQLSYNEQFF.

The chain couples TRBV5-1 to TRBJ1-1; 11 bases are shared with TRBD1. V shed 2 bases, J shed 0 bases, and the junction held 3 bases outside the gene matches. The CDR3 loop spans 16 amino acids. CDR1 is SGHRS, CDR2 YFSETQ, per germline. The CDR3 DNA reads TGCGCCAGCAGCTTACCGGGACAGGGGGTGAACACTGAAGCTTTCTTT. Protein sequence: CASSLPGQGVNTEAFF.

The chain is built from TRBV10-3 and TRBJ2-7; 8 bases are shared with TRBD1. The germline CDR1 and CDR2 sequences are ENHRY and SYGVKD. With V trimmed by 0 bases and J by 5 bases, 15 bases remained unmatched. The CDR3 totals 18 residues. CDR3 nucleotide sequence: TGTGCCATCAGTGAGTCACTCCTCGGGGGACAGGTTTATCACGAGCAGTACTTC. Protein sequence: CAISESLLGGQVYHEQYF.

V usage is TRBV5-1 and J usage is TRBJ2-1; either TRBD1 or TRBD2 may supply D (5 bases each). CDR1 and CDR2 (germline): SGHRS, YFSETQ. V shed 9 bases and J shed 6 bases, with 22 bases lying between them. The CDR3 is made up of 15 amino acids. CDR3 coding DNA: TGCGCCAACAGTAAGACGCTGAGGGACCGCAATGAGCAGTTCTTC. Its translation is CANSKTLRDRNEQFF.

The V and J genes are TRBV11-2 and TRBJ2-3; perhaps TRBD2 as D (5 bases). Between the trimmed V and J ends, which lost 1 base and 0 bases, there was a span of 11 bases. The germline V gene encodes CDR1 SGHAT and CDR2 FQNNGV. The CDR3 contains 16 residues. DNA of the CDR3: TGTGCCAGCAGCTTAGCGGCGGGTACTAGCACAGATACGCAGTATTTT. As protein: CASSLAAGTSTDTQYF.